This is a list of T cell receptor beta chains from one sample in a study of blood T cell repertoires in COVID-19. Sequencing used immunoSEQ multiplex PCR; TCRdb keeps in-frame clones, though not all of them. The sample records tens of thousands of clones, about 89% being singletons. Sample: peripheral blood. The origin of the receptors is a man between 65 and 85 years old with active or convalescent COVID-19. The CDR3 runs from the conserved cysteine through the conserved F or W. The order of the fields is clone size, J gene, V gene, D gene, CDR3 DNA, CDR3 protein. D genes are given only for firm matches. Rows may omit the clone size; those that give it use once, few, many or a size class.

-,TRBJ1-5,TRBV5-5,-,TGTGCCAGCAGCTTGGACAGTAGTTATAGCAATCAGCCCCAGCATTTT,CASSLDSSYSNQPQHF
-,TRBJ1-2,TRBV2,-,TGTGCCAGCAGTGCAGAGGCAAGTGGCTACACCTTC,CASSAEASGYTF
-,TRBJ1-6,TRBV19,TRBD1,TGTGCCAGTAGTATCGATGACAGGGATGGGAATTCACCCCTCCACTTT,CASSIDDRDGNSPLHF
-,TRBJ1-6,TRBV4-2,-,TGTGCCAGCAGCCAAGATAACAGAAATTCACCCCTCCACTTT,CASSQDNRNSPLHF
-,TRBJ1-5,TRBV6-6,TRBD1,TGTGCCAGCAGCCCGGGACAGTTTAGCAATCAGCCCCAGCATTTT,CASSPGQFSNQPQHF
-,TRBJ2-1,TRBV6-5,TRBD2,TGTGCCAGCAGGGCGTGGACTAGCGGCAACAATGAGCAGTTCTTC,CASRAWTSGNNEQFF
-,TRBJ2-3,TRBV11-3,TRBD2,TGTGCCAGCAGCCTGGTCCCTCTACTAGCGAATATCACAGATACGCAGTATTTT,CASSLVPLLANITDTQYF
-,TRBJ2-1,TRBV19,TRBD2,TGTGCCAGTAGTTCCTTAGCGGGAGCTACCTACAATGAGCAGTTCTTC,CASSSLAGATYNEQFF
-,TRBJ2-2,TRBV4-1,TRBD2,TGCGCCAGCAGCATAGCGGGAGGGGAATTCGGGGAGCTGTTTTTT,CASSIAGGEFGELFF
once,TRBJ2-1,TRBV5-4,TRBD2,TGTGCCAGCAGCTGGGGGGGTGGGTCATACCGGCCCAATGAGCAGTTCTTC,CASSWGGGSYRPNEQFF
-,TRBJ2-1,TRBV3-1/TRBV3-2,-,TGTGCCAGCAGCCCCTGGGGGGGCGATGAGCAGTTCTTC,CASSPWGGDEQFF
-,TRBJ2-7,TRBV27,TRBD2,TGTGCCAGCAGCGATTTCGGCTACGCGGGGGGGGAGCAGTACTTC,CASSDFGYAGGEQYF
-,TRBJ1-2,TRBV7-2,TRBD1,TGTGCCAGCAGCTTAGTAGGTGGGGGGACCGGGACAGGGGTTTATGGCTACACCTTC,CASSLVGGGTGTGVYGYTF
-,TRBJ1-4,TRBV28,-,TGTGCCAGCAGTTTCCCAGGGATACGGAGTGAAAAACTGTTTTTT,CASSFPGIRSEKLFF
-,TRBJ1-5,TRBV14,TRBD1,TGTGCCAGCAGCCATATACAGGGGTATCAGCCCCAGCATTTT,CASSHIQGYQPQHF
-,TRBJ1-2,TRBV5-1,TRBD1,TGCGCCAGCAGCTTGGGGGACAGGGACTATGGCTACACCTTC,CASSLGDRDYGYTF
few,TRBJ1-2,TRBV24-1,TRBD1,TGTGCCACCAGTGATTGCCCCAGGGGGTGGGGGTATGGCTACACCTTC,CATSDCPRGWGYGYTF
-,TRBJ2-1,TRBV24-1,TRBD2,TGTGCCACCAGTGATGGTCGGCGTACTAGCGGGCTCAATGAGCAGTTCTTC,CATSDGRRTSGLNEQFF
-,TRBJ1-2,TRBV28,-,TGTGCCAGCAGCCTGGGACAATTCTATGGCTACACCTTC,CASSLGQFYGYTF
-,TRBJ1-1,TRBV30,-,TGTGCCTGGGCGCGTGTGACTGAAGCTTTCTTT,CAWARVTEAFF
-,TRBJ2-4,TRBV19,-,TGTGCCAGTAGTATAATTGGTCAGGGTGTGGACATTCAGTACTTC,CASSIIGQGVDIQYF
-,TRBJ2-5,TRBV3-1/TRBV3-2,-,TGTGCCAGCAGCCACCAGGGAGGAGAGACCCAGTACTTC,CASSHQGGETQYF
-,TRBJ2-7,TRBV30,-,TGTGCTTACGCCCCTATAGCAGGGCAAACCTACGAGCAGTACTTC,CAYAPIAGQTYEQYF
-,TRBJ1-2,TRBV7-8,TRBD1,TGTGCCAGCAGCTCCGGGACAGGGTCGTTCGGCTACACCTTC,CASSSGTGSFGYTF
few,TRBJ2-7,TRBV28,-,TGTGCCAGCAGCGCCACAACAGGGATCCTCAACGAGCAGTACTTC,CASSATTGILNEQYF
-,TRBJ2-1,TRBV5-1,TRBD2,TGCGCCAGCAGCTTATTAGCGGGAAACAATGAGCAGTTCTTC,CASSLLAGNNEQFF
-,TRBJ2-1,TRBV4-3,TRBD2,TGCGCCAGCAGCCAAGAGGCGGGACTAGCGGGAGGGCAGCAGTTCTTC,CASSQEAGLAGGQQFF
-,TRBJ1-2,TRBV28,-,TGTGCCAGCAGTTTATCGTCTCAGGGGAACTATGGCTACACCTTC,CASSLSSQGNYGYTF
-,TRBJ2-7,TRBV11-1,-,TGTGCCAGCAGCTTGGAGGGGCCGTCCTACGAGCAGTACTTC,CASSLEGPSYEQYF
-,TRBJ2-6,TRBV3-1/TRBV3-2,-,TGTGCCAGCAGCCATCGGTTTACTGGGGCCAACGTCCTGACTTTC,CASSHRFTGANVLTF
-,TRBJ2-7,TRBV19,-,TGTGCCAGTAGTTTTAGACAGGCCTCCTACGAGCAGTACTTC,CASSFRQASYEQYF